This passage covers 26 T cell receptor beta chains from one sample sequenced in a study of T cells after yellow fever vaccination. TCRdb processed the 5' RACE reads anew with MiXCR; each CDR3 protein has one entry. The sample has 450,000 to 600,000 distinct CDR3 sequences, roughly 17% seen once; the top ten hold 17%. The sample was PBMCs, taken about 5 days after the first yellow fever vaccination. These receptors were taken from a young man who received the YFV17D yellow fever vaccine.

A few counts support this clonotype. The chain recombines TRBV7-2 with TRBJ2-5, with D unresolved. CDR1 and CDR2 (germline): SGHTA, FQGNSA. Trimming removed 1 base from V and 5 bases from J, with 14 bases in between. CDR3 length equals 15 residues. The CDR3 nucleotides read TGTGCCAGCAGCTTAGGTTCATCGGGTTGGGAGACCCAGTACTTC. Protein: CASSLGSSGWETQYF.

This rearrangement joins TRBV20-1 to TRBJ1-1, with TRBD1 as a possible D gene (6 bases). V lost 0 bases and J lost 0, with 11 bases in between. The CDR3 is made up of 15 amino acids. The V gene's germline CDR1 is DFQATT and CDR2 SNEGSKA (reference sequence). The CDR3 region has the DNA TGCAGTGCTAGAGAAATGGACAGAATGAACACTGAAGCTTTCTTT. This encodes CSAREMDRMNTEAFF.

This clonotype was counted ten times or more. The J gene is TRBJ2-3, the V gene TRBV7-2; D is uncertain. The V end lost 2 bases, the J end lost 2 bases, and 11 bases lay between the germline ends. The CDR3 consists of 15 residues. The germline CDR1 and CDR2 sequences are SGHTA and FQGNSA. CDR3 amino acids: CASSLLEGVTDTQYF. The CDR3 DNA reads TGTGCCAGCAGCTTATTGGAAGGTGTCACAGATACGCAGTATTTT.

J is TRBJ1-1 and V is TRBV12-3 or TRBV12-4, with a tentative D call TRBD1 (6 bases). There are 14 residues in the CDR3. The V end lost 1 base, the J end lost 4 bases, and 10 bases lay between the germline ends. The CDR3 region is CASSLGRGSTEAFF. CDR3 DNA sequence: TGTGCCAGCAGTTTAGGGAGGGGGTCCACTGAAGCTTTCTTT.

The J gene is TRBJ1-1, the V gene TRBV4-3, with D perhaps TRBD1 (5 bases). V lost 4 bases and J 6 bases, leaving 15 bases between the germline ends. The CDR3 is made up of 14 amino acids. From germline, CDR1 is LGHNA and CDR2 YSLEER. CDR3 protein: CASSPKAGGSEAFF. The CDR3 nucleotides are TGCGCCAGCAGCCCCAAGGCGGGGGGGTCTGAAGCTTTCTTT.

CDR3 amino acids: CASSPSGTSGETQYF. CDR3 DNA: TGTGCCAGCAGTCCGAGCGGGACTAGCGGGGAGACCCAGTACTTC. The chain combines TRBV2 with TRBJ2-5, with 12 bases matching TRBD2. V lost 5 bases and J lost 5; bases outside the gene matches: 6. Germline CDR1 reads SNHLY; CDR2 reads FYNNEI. There are 15 residues in the CDR3.

The chain carries TRBV28 and TRBJ1-5; maybe TRBD1 (6 bases). V lost 3 bases, J lost 4 bases, and 22 bases lay in between. The CDR3 is 18 residues long. Per germline, CDR1 MDHEN and CDR2 SYDVKM. The CDR3 sequence: CASSFPRGQGSFNQPQHF. CDR3 bases: TGTGCCAGCAGTTTCCCGCGCGGGCAGGGGTCTTTTAATCAGCCCCAGCATTTT.

This clonotype was observed many times. V is TRBV11-1 and J is TRBJ2-7; 8 bases are a match to TRBD1. The V segment lost 5 bases and the J segment 3 bases; nucleotides outside the gene matches: 9. Germline CDR1 is SGHAT and CDR2 is FQDESV (reference sequence). This CDR3 spans 15 amino acids. In DNA, the CDR3 is TGTGCCAGCAGCCGTGGACAGGGACCTTACTACGAGCAGTACTTC. Protein: CASSRGQGPYYEQYF.

This chain joins TRBV4-2 and TRBJ2-1; 9 nucleotides align to TRBD2. The CDR3 consists of 16 residues. Trimming took 4 bases from V and 8 from J; bases not matched to a gene: 12. CDR1 LGHNA and CDR2 YNFKEQ come from the germline V gene. CDR3 sequence reads: CASSPNGAGGPDEQFF. The CDR3 DNA follows: TGTGCCAGCAGCCCCAACGGGGCGGGGGGGCCGGATGAGCAGTTCTTC.

This clonotype was seen only a few times. CDR3 DNA: TGTGCCAGCAGCCAAGACAGAGAGCAGTTCTTC. This gives the protein CASSQDREQFF. The chain recombines TRBV3-1 with TRBJ2-1, with unresolved D. The CDR3 runs to 11 residues. Germline values: CDR1 LGHDT, CDR2 YNNKEL (reference sequence). V lost 0 bases and J 10 bases, leaving 4 bases between the germline ends.

This clonotype was picked up a small number of times. V gene TRBV3-1 combines with J gene TRBJ1-1, with unresolved D. Trimming took 0 bases from V and 5 from J, leaving 13 bases between them. The CDR3 runs to 15 residues. Germline V gene lookup returns CDR1 LGHDT and CDR2 YNNKEL (reference sequence). This CDR3 is CASSQEAEGGTEAFF. The CDR3 coding sequence is TGTGCCAGCAGCCAAGAGGCGGAGGGAGGGACTGAAGCTTTCTTT.

This clonotype was detected only a few times. The chain joins TRBV12-3 or TRBV12-4 to TRBJ2-3; no reliable D call. This CDR3 is 13 amino acids long. Between the trimmed V and J ends, which lost 4 bases and 7 bases, there was a span of 12 bases. The CDR3, as DNA: TGTGCCAGCAGTTACCATACAGAAAATACGCAGTATTTT. Translating it yields CASSYHTENTQYF.

V usage is TRBV12-3 or TRBV12-4 and J usage is TRBJ2-5; 8 positions agree with TRBD2. This CDR3 is built from 14 residues. The ends lost 1 base at V and 9 bases at J; junction bases unmatched: 7. This chain's CDR3 is CASSLGLGGESQYF. CDR3 sequence (DNA): TGTGCCAGCAGTTTAGGACTCGGGGGGGAGTCCCAGTACTTC.

The genes are TRBV4-2 and TRBJ1-1, with D uncertain. The CDR3 extends over 14 amino acids. Germline V gives CDR1 LGHNA, CDR2 YNFKEQ. The V and J ends lost 6 bases and 0 bases respectively, with 11 bases between them. The CDR3 here is CASRQYAVNTEAFF. The CDR3 DNA is TGTGCCAGCAGGCAGTACGCGGTGAACACTGAAGCTTTCTTT.

The chain employs TRBV2 and TRBJ2-7; TRBD1 matches 7 bases. Per germline, CDR1 SNHLY and CDR2 FYNNEI. Unmatched junction bases numbered 3, after V lost 2 bases and J lost 2 bases. This CDR3 spans 14 amino acids. In DNA form, the CDR3 reads TGTGCCAGCAGTGAACAGGGGGAAACCTACGAGCAGTACTTC. Translation: CASSEQGETYEQYF.

The chain joins TRBV9 to TRBJ1-2; 7 bases fit TRBD1. CDR1 is SGDLS and CDR2 is YYNGEE in the germline V gene. The CDR3 extends over 16 amino acids. The V segment lost 2 bases and the J segment 1 base; nucleotides outside the gene matches: 8. CDR3 in DNA: TGTGCCAGCAGCGTGAGGGGGGACAGAAGTAACTATGGCTACACCTTC. It codes for CASSVRGDRSNYGYTF. The full variable domain, rest sourced from reference TRBV9 and TRBJ1-2, is DSGVTQTPKHLITATGQRVTLRCSPRSGDLSVYWYQQSLDQGLQFLIQYYNGEERAKGNILERFSAQQFPDLHSELNLSSLELGDSALYFCASSVRGDRSNYGYTFGSGTRLTVV.

V gene TRBV7-7 combines with J gene TRBJ2-3; 7 bases agree with TRBD2. CDR1 is SSHAT, CDR2 FNYEAQ, per germline (reference sequence). J lost 2 bases, V lost 3 bases, and 5 bases had no gene match. The CDR3 has 15 amino acids. CDR3 region: CASSFTSADTDTQYF. The CDR3 DNA reads as TGTGCCAGCAGCTTTACTAGCGCGGACACAGATACGCAGTATTTT. Variable domain in full (rest from reference TRBV7-7 and TRBJ2-3): GAGVSQSPRYKVTKRGQDVTLRCDPISSHATLYWYQQALGQGPEFLTYFNYEAQPDKSGLPSDRFSAERPEGSISTLTIQRTEQRDSAMYRCASSFTSADTDTQYFGPGTRLTVL.

V usage is TRBV5-6 and J usage is TRBJ1-1; D is uncertain. The CDR3 is 14 amino acids. V was shortened by 1 base and J by 2 bases, with 9 bases between the two germline ends. Germline-derived CDR1 and CDR2 are SGHDT and YYEEEE. CDR3 DNA sequence: TGTGCCAGCAGCTTGCGGCTTTTCAACACTGAAGCTTTCTTT. It yields the protein CASSLRLFNTEAFF.

In its sample, this clonotype was seen a few times. The chain couples TRBV2 to TRBJ1-5; TRBD1 matches 7 bases. Germline V gene data show CDR1 as SNHLY and CDR2 as FYNNEI. The CDR3 consists of 15 residues. V lost 6 bases to trimming and J lost 3 bases; unmatched junction nucleotides: 8. The CDR3 is CASRRDRFPNQPQHF. CDR3 nucleotide sequence: TGTGCCAGCAGGCGGGACAGATTCCCCAATCAGCCCCAGCATTTT.

This clonotype was seen only a few times. The V and J genes are TRBV19 and TRBJ2-3; 7 positions agree with TRBD1. Looked up from germline, CDR1 is LNHDA and CDR2 is SQIVND (reference sequence). The CDR3 length is 15 residues. Trimming at V came to 4 bases and at J to 6 bases, leaving 10 bases not matched to a gene. The CDR3 DNA reads as TGTGCCAGTAGTAACTACAGACAGGGCCCGGATACGCAGTATTTT. Encoded protein: CASSNYRQGPDTQYF.

This clonotype was seen at least ten times. This chain connects TRBV5-1 to TRBJ2-1; a weak D match, TRBD2 (6 bases). V lost 2 bases to trimming and J lost 0 bases, with 12 bases between them. The CDR3 spans 16 residues. Germline V gene lookup returns CDR1 SGHRS and CDR2 YFSETQ. The CDR3 loop reads CASSLNSGSSYNEQFF. In DNA, the CDR3 is TGCGCCAGCAGCTTAAATAGCGGTAGCTCCTACAATGAGCAGTTCTTC.

This clonotype occurred a few times. The chain combines TRBV6-4 with TRBJ1-6, with 7 bases lining up with TRBD1. The CDR3 has 21 residues. Germline V gene sequence: CDR1 MRHNA, CDR2 SNTAGT. J gave up 0 bases and V 6 bases, and 20 bases lay outside the gene matches. The CDR3 loop reads CASRTQAKGAPPGSYNSPLHF. The DNA of the CDR3 is TGTGCCAGCAGGACCCAGGCGAAGGGGGCCCCACCTGGCTCCTATAATTCACCCCTCCACTTT.

This chain links TRBV10-3 with TRBJ1-2, with D possibly TRBD1 on 5 matching bases. This CDR3 region has 16 residues. Trimming stripped 3 bases from V and 0 bases from J, with 14 bases between. Germline V lookup: CDR1 ENHRY, CDR2 SYGVKD. The CDR3, as DNA: TGTGCCATCAGTGATAAGGGGATTGTTACTAACTATGGCTACACCTTC. Its translation is CAISDKGIVTNYGYTF.

This sequence joins TRBV23-1 and TRBJ2-7, with D perhaps matching TRBD2 (6 bases). TRBV23-1 falls under the ORF class, with uncertain function. The CDR3 is 15 residues long. In DNA form, the CDR3 reads TGCGCCAGCAGTCTATCTAGGGAGGCCATCTACGAGCAGCACGTC. Encoded protein: CASSLSREAIYEQHV.

The rearrangement joins TRBV5-1 to TRBJ1-1; D perhaps matches TRBD1 (6 bases). This CDR3 has 16 residues. V lost 4 bases and J 1 base, leaving 17 bases between the germline ends. Germline values: CDR1 SGHRS, CDR2 YFSETQ. The CDR3: CASSPGGAGGNTEAFF. The CDR3 bases are TGCGCCAGCAGCCCTGGGGGGGCCGGAGGGAACACTGAAGCTTTCTTT.

The V call is TRBV5-1, the J call TRBJ2-3; 7 bases map to TRBD1. From germline, CDR1 is SGHRS and CDR2 YFSETQ. V lost 1 base and J lost 6; bases outside the gene matches: 8. This CDR3 region has 15 residues. The CDR3 here is CASSLYEGAPDTQYF. CDR3 DNA: TGCGCCAGCAGCTTGTACGAGGGGGCGCCGGATACGCAGTATTTT.